These 32 T cell receptor beta chains originate from one sample sequenced in a study of CD4 T cells in relation to SARS-CoV-2 and coronaviruses. Their target antigens are unknown. Here immunoSEQ multiplex PCR was the method, and the copy in TCRdb shows in-frame clones only, minus some. The sample contains about 36,000 clones, roughly 82% of which appear only once. The material sequenced was memory CD4+ T cells from PBMCs, cultured in vitro. Every receptor here comes from an adult with COVID-19.

In this sample, this clone turned up a few times. V gene TRBV7-2 combines with J gene TRBJ2-7, with D possibly matching TRBD1 (6 bases). This CDR3 has 16 residues. Trimming removed 5 bases from V and 3 bases from J, with 20 bases in between. The germline CDR1 and CDR2 sequences are SGHTA and FQGNSA. CDR3 protein: CASSVQKTGWGYEQYF. CDR3 coding DNA: TGTGCCAGCAGCGTTCAAAAGACAGGTTGGGGCTACGAGCAGTACTTC. Full variable domain (outside the CDR3, taken from reference TRBV7-2 and TRBJ2-7): GAGVSQSPSNKVTEKGKDVELRCDPISGHTALYWYRQSLGQGLEFLIYFQGNSAPDKSGLPSDRFSAERTGGSVSTLTIQRTQQEDSAVYLCASSVQKTGWGYEQYFGPGTRLTVT.

The table lists this clone with a few counts. This chain links TRBV7-9 with TRBJ2-7; TRBD1 aligns across 9 bases. The CDR3 spans 12 residues. Germline CDR1 is SEHNR and CDR2 is FQNEAQ (reference sequence). The V and J ends lost 5 bases and 6 bases, in that order; junction bases with no gene match: 2. The CDR3 DNA reads TGTGCCAGCAGCCCGACAGGGGGCGAGCAGTACTTC. Translated: CASSPTGGEQYF.

This chain connects TRBV19 to TRBJ2-3, with D maybe TRBD2 (5 bases). The germline CDR1 and CDR2 sequences are LNHDA and SQIVND (reference sequence). The CDR3 covers 13 residues. The V end lost 4 bases, the J end lost 5 bases, and 10 bases lay between the germline ends. The CDR3 spells CASSNGIGDTQYF. The CDR3 DNA sequence: TGTGCCAGTAGTAACGGGATTGGAGATACGCAGTATTTT.

V usage is TRBV20-1 and J usage is TRBJ1-2; D gene unclear. V gave up 3 bases and J gave up 3 bases, with 11 bases separating them. This CDR3 contains 13 residues. CDR1 is DFQATT, CDR2 SNEGSKA, per germline (reference sequence). In DNA form, the CDR3 reads TGCAGTGCTAGTAAGGGCCTGTACTATGGCTACACCTTC. Its translation: CSASKGLYYGYTF.

The chain uses TRBV2 and TRBJ2-7; no clear D. Per germline, CDR1 SNHLY and CDR2 FYNNEI. V was clipped by 6 bases and J by 5 bases, with 8 bases between them. This CDR3 is built from 11 residues. DNA of the CDR3: TGTGCCAGCAGCCGGTCGGACGAGCAGTACTTC. Translating it yields CASSRSDEQYF.

The chain couples TRBV2 to TRBJ1-4, with D possibly matching TRBD1 (6 bases). Looked up from germline, CDR1 is SNHLY and CDR2 is FYNNEI. V gave up 7 bases and J gave up 7 bases, with 13 bases separating them. The CDR3 spans 13 residues. In nucleotides, the CDR3 is TGTGCCAGCAAACGAGAGACAGGTGAAAAACTGTTTTTT. Translation gives CASKRETGEKLFF.

The CDR3 bases are TGTGCCACCAAGACAGGAACGAATGAAGCTTTCTTT. It is translated as CATKTGTNEAFF. The V call is TRBV6-6, the J call TRBJ1-1, with TRBD1 as a possible D gene (6 bases). This CDR3 contains 12 residues. Trimming shortened V by 10 bases and J by 7 bases, and 16 bases separated the two germline ends. Germline V gene sequence: CDR1 MNHNY, CDR2 SVGAGI (reference sequence).

The chain recombines TRBV4-2 with TRBJ2-6; 11 nucleotides align to TRBD2. Germline V gene lookup returns CDR1 LGHNA and CDR2 YNFKEQ. The V segment lost 0 bases and the J segment 2 bases; nucleotides outside the gene matches: 6. This CDR3 has 19 residues. The CDR3 is CASSQDPGLAGPGANVLTF. The CDR3 DNA reads TGTGCCAGCAGCCAAGATCCTGGACTAGCGGGTCCTGGGGCCAACGTCCTGACTTTC.

The table lists this clone with a count of one. A read error may account for a junction end that differs from germline. This sequence joins TRBV12-5 and TRBJ2-2; 13 bases are a match to TRBD2. The CDR3 consists of 20 residues. Germline-derived CDR1 and CDR2 are LGHNT and FRNRAP. In DNA, the CDR3 is TGTGCTAGTGTCAAGCCATCCTATCGCGGACTAGCGGGGGAACACCGGGGAGCTGTTTTT. This sequence encodes CASVKPSYRGLAGEHRGAVF.

The chain recombines TRBV28 with TRBJ2-1; 8 positions agree with TRBD2. The CDR3 runs to 20 residues. The germline gives CDR1 MDHEN, CDR2 SYDVKM. The trim removed 5 bases at V and 0 bases at J, leaving 18 bases unmatched. The CDR3 DNA reads as TGTGCCAGCAGTCTCCTAGGACTAGCCCATGTAACGAGCTCCTACAATGAGCAGTTCTTC. It is translated as CASSLLGLAHVTSSYNEQFF.

J is TRBJ2-3 and V is TRBV7-3, with TRBD2 as a possible D gene (6 bases). V gave up 6 bases and J gave up 0 bases, with 22 bases separating them. Germline V gene data show CDR1 as SGHTA and CDR2 as FQGTGA. The CDR3 sequence is 18 residues long. The DNA for the CDR3 is TGTGCCAGCAGTCCGGGACTGGGGATTACCTCTAGCACAGATACGCAGTATTTT. The encoded protein is CASSPGLGITSSTDTQYF.

This chain connects TRBV7-8 to TRBJ2-2; either TRBD1 or TRBD2 may fit D (5 bases each). There are 17 residues in the CDR3. The V end lost 0 bases, the J end lost 6 bases, and 17 bases lay between the germline ends. Germline values: CDR1 SGHVS, CDR2 FQNEAQ. The CDR3 bases are TGTGCCAGCAGCTTAGCGCGAGGACTCCAGGGCCCCGGGGAGCTGTTTTTT. It encodes CASSLARGLQGPGELFF.

This chain joins TRBV4-1 and TRBJ2-7; 12 positions match TRBD2. Germline assignment: CDR1 MGHRA and CDR2 YSYEKL. This CDR3 has 16 residues. The junction had 1 base not matched to a gene; V was cut back by 0 bases and J by 1 base. CDR3 region: CASSQDGLAGSYEQYF. CDR3 coding DNA: TGCGCCAGCAGCCAAGACGGACTAGCGGGATCCTACGAGCAGTACTTC.

V and J are TRBV18 and TRBJ2-7; D is unresolved. Trimming took 3 bases from V and 0 from J, leaving 9 bases between them. The CDR3 runs 14 residues. Germline assignment: CDR1 KGHSH and CDR2 LQKENI. The CDR3 spells CASSPTLSSYEQYF. The CDR3 nucleotides read TGTGCCAGCTCACCTACTCTAAGCTCCTACGAGCAGTACTTC.

Only one count was recorded for this clone. V gene TRBV28 combines with J gene TRBJ2-2; D gene unclear. Trimming left V 8 bases short and J 0 bases short, with 7 bases between. The CDR3 runs to 13 residues. Germline CDR1 is MDHEN and CDR2 is SYDVKM. CDR3 sequence: CASVGSNTGELFF. The CDR3 coding sequence is TGTGCCAGCGTAGGATCGAACACCGGGGAGCTGTTTTTT. The whole variable domain, filled in from reference TRBV28 and TRBJ2-2, reads DVKVTQSSRYLVKRTGEKVFLECVQDMDHENMFWYRQDPGLGLRLIYFSYDVKMKEKGDIPEGYSVSREKKERFSLILESASTNQTSMYLCASVGSNTGELFFGEGSRLTVL.

This clone was observed a handful of times. The CDR3 spells CASSQRGRTNSPLHF. Written as DNA, the CDR3 is TGTGCCAGCAGCCAAAGGGGGCGGACAAATTCACCCCTCCACTTT. This chain uses TRBV3-1 (or the pseudogene TRBV3-2) with TRBJ1-6, with TRBD1 matching over 7 bases. The V segment lost 2 bases and the J segment 7 bases; nucleotides outside the gene matches: 5. The CDR3 consists of 15 residues. Germline assignment: CDR1 LGHDT and CDR2 YNNKEL (reference sequence).

This clone was recorded once. The V gene is TRBV30, the J gene TRBJ2-7; D gene ambiguous. Germline-derived CDR1 and CDR2 are GTSNPN and SVGIG (reference sequence). The CDR3 totals 12 residues. Trimming shortened V by 7 bases and J by 4 bases, and 14 bases separated the two germline ends. CDR3 sequence (DNA): TGTGCCTACAATAACGGGTTTTACGAGCAGTACTTC. Amino acid sequence: CAYNNGFYEQYF.

The V gene is TRBV5-4, the J gene TRBJ2-5; no definite D call. V was clipped by 2 bases and J by 2 bases, with 4 bases between them. Looked up from germline, CDR1 is SGHNT and CDR2 is YYREEE (reference sequence). The CDR3 runs to 12 residues. CDR3 in DNA: TGTGCCAGCAGCTTCGATCAAGAGACCCAGTACTTC. Translating it yields CASSFDQETQYF.

Regarding this clone: The DNA is left out, because the CDR3 cannot be placed on it with certainty; the CDR3 is given as TCRdb lists it. The rearrangement joins TRBV6-4 to TRBJ2-3; the table names TRBD2, a call not compared with the DNA. Termini included, the CDR3 measures 14 amino acids. Germline V gives CDR1 MRHNA, CDR2 SNTAGT. The CDR3 sequence: CASSDFASGSRVYF.

On this clone itself: At one end the junction does not follow the germline gene, possibly because of a read error. The genes are TRBV2 and TRBJ1-6, with D maybe TRBD1 (6 bases). Germline values: CDR1 SNHLY, CDR2 FYNNEI. This CDR3 spans 12 amino acids. The CDR3 nucleotides read TGTGCCAGCAGTACTCCACAGGGCCCGCAGCGCTTT. This gives the protein CASSTPQGPQRF.

The chain carries TRBV3-1 (or the pseudogene TRBV3-2) and TRBJ2-2; D gene uncertain. V lost 4 bases and J lost 6, with 9 bases in between. This CDR3 is built from 13 residues. Germline CDR1 reads LGHDT; CDR2 reads YNNKEL (reference sequence). The CDR3 nucleotides are TGTGCCAGCAGCCCCCTTGCTCCCGGGGAGCTGTTTTTT. Its protein product is CASSPLAPGELFF.

J is TRBJ1-1 and V is TRBV28; 9 bases align to TRBD1. Losses at the gene ends were 4 bases for V and 2 bases for J; bases not matched to a gene: 8. This CDR3 contains 16 residues. Germline-derived CDR1 and CDR2 are MDHEN and SYDVKM. The CDR3 spells CASSYPGTGPNTEAFF. Written as DNA, the CDR3 is TGTGCCAGCAGTTACCCCGGGACAGGGCCTAACACTGAAGCTTTCTTT.

This clone has only a few counts. This rearrangement joins TRBV27 to TRBJ1-5; no clear D. CDR1 and CDR2 from the germline V gene are MNHEY and SMNVEV (reference sequence). The CDR3 consists of 14 residues. Trimming stripped 1 base from V and 4 bases from J, with 8 bases between. This CDR3 is CASSLLAENQPQHF. CDR3 nucleotide sequence: TGTGCCAGCAGTTTATTGGCAGAAAATCAGCCCCAGCATTTT.

This clone was seen a handful of times. The chain recombines TRBV19 with TRBJ2-1; possibly TRBD2 for D (6 bases). Per the germline V gene, CDR1 is LNHDA and CDR2 is SQIVND (reference sequence). Trimming left V 7 bases short and J 2 bases short, with 18 bases between. This CDR3 region has 16 residues. CDR3 amino acids: CASKAPGLGTYNEQFF. The CDR3 coding sequence is TGTGCCAGTAAGGCACCGGGACTGGGCACCTACAATGAGCAGTTCTTC. The whole variable domain, filled in from reference TRBV19 and TRBJ2-1, reads DGGITQSPKYLFRKEGQNVTLSCEQNLNHDAMYWYRQDPGQGLRLIYYSQIVNDFQKGDIAEGYSVSREKKESFPLTVTSAQKNPTAFYLCASKAPGLGTYNEQFFGPGTRLTVL.

The chain combines TRBV3-1 (or the pseudogene TRBV3-2) with TRBJ2-2, with D possibly being TRBD1 (6 bases). Germline V gene data show CDR1 as LGHDT and CDR2 as YNNKEL (reference sequence). The ends were cut back, 4 bases at V and 4 bases at J, with 7 bases in the middle. This CDR3 contains 13 residues. Written as DNA, the CDR3 is TGTGCCAGCAGCCCAGGGGCCACCGGGGAGCTGTTTTTT. This sequence encodes CASSPGATGELFF.

This clone came up once. The V and J genes are TRBV28 and TRBJ1-2; no clear D gene. The germline V and J ends were trimmed by 6 bases and 2 bases, with 10 bases remaining between them. Germline assignment: CDR1 MDHEN and CDR2 SYDVKM. This CDR3 has 13 amino acids. CDR3 bases: TGTGCCAGCAGCCAGACACCCAACTATGGCTACACCTTC. Encoded protein: CASSQTPNYGYTF.

The chain combines TRBV18 with TRBJ1-1; D ambiguous. The CDR3 runs to 16 residues. V lost 3 bases, J lost 1 base, and 15 bases lay in between. Germline assignment: CDR1 KGHSH and CDR2 LQKENI. The CDR3 reads CASSPIPSGWNTEAFF. For the CDR3, the DNA is TGTGCCAGCTCACCGATCCCCTCAGGATGGAACACTGAAGCTTTCTTT.

The chain links TRBV15 to TRBJ1-2, with D unresolved. CDR1 is LNHNV and CDR2 is YYDKDF in the germline V gene (reference sequence). This CDR3 contains 15 residues. Trimming removed 0 bases from V and 7 bases from J, with 15 bases in between. For the CDR3, the DNA is TGTGCCACCAGCAGAGATTTGGTGGCATATGGTGGCTACACCTTC. Translating it yields CATSRDLVAYGGYTF.

The chain joins TRBV5-1 to TRBJ2-3; 14 nucleotides align to TRBD2. The CDR3 consists of 17 residues. With 4 bases clipped from V and 3 bases from J, the junction kept 7 bases outside the gene matches. The V gene's germline CDR1 is SGHRS and CDR2 YFSETQ. The CDR3 sequence: CASSPGLAGVGTDTQYF. DNA of the CDR3: TGCGCCAGCAGCCCGGGACTAGCGGGAGTCGGGACAGATACGCAGTATTTT.

This chain uses TRBV30 with TRBJ2-1, with TRBD2 identical over 9 bases. The CDR3 runs 14 residues. Germline lookup yields CDR1 GTSNPN and CDR2 SVGIG (reference sequence). Trimming removed 2 bases from V and 4 bases from J; junction bases left unmatched: 3. The CDR3 DNA reads as TGTGCCTGGAGTTCTAGCGGGATATACAATGAGCAGTTCTTC. Translated, it gives CAWSSSGIYNEQFF.

V gene TRBV28 combines with J gene TRBJ1-2; D call uncertain. The CDR3 is 13 amino acids. The germline CDR1 and CDR2 sequences are MDHEN and SYDVKM. V was pared by 6 bases and J by 0 bases, with 8 bases between. The CDR3 sequence: CASSTPSNYGYTF. The CDR3 nucleotides read TGTGCCAGCAGCACGCCCTCTAACTATGGCTACACCTTC.

The chain's CDR3 is CASSALGYNEQFF. For the CDR3, the DNA is TGTGCCAGCAGCGCCCTAGGCTACAATGAGCAGTTCTTC. The chain recombines TRBV7-9 with TRBJ2-1, with D hard to call. Germline V gene sequence: CDR1 SEHNR, CDR2 FQNEAQ (reference sequence). The CDR3 totals 13 residues. The V gene lost 5 bases and the J gene lost 3 bases, with 8 bases spanning the gap.